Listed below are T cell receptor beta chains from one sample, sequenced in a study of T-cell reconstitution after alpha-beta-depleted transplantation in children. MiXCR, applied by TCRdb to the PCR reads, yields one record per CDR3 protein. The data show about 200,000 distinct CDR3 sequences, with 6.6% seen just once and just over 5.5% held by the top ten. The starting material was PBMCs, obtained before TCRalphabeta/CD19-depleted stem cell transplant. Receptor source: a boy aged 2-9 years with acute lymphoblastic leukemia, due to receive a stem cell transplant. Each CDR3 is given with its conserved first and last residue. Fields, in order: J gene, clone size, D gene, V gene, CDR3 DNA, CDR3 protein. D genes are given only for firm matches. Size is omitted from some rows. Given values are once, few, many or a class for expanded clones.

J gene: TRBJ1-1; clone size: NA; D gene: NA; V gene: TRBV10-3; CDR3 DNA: TGTGCCATCAAGGGGGTAATGAACACTGAAGCTTTCTTT; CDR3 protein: CAIKGVMNTEAFF
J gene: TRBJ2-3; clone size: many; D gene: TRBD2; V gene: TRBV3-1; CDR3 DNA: TGTGCCAGTGGACTAGCAAGGGGTGACGGCACAGATACGCAGTATTTT; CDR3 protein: CASGLARGDGTDTQYF
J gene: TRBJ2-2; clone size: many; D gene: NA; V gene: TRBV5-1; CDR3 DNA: TGCGCCAGCAGCTCCAACCCGGGGGCGAGGAAGGGGACCGGGGAGCTGTTTTTT; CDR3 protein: CASSSNPGARKGTGELFF
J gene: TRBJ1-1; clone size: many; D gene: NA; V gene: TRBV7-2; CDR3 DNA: TGTGCCAGCTCGACGTTGTCTGAAGCTTTCTTT; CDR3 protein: CASSTLSEAFF
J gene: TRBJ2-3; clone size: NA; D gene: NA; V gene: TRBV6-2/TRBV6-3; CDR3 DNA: TGTGCCAGCACTCCAGGGGGGGTTCCTGGGACTGAAAACTTCACAGATACGCAGTATTTT; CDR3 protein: CASTPGGVPGTENFTDTQYF
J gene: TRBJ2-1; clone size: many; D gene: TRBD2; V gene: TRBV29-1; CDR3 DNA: TGCAGCCCAAGAGGGCCTAGCGGGGGCGATGAGCAGTTCTTC; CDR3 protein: CSPRGPSGGDEQFF
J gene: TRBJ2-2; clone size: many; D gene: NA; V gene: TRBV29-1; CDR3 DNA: TGCAGCGTTGTAGGGGGGACTTACACCGGGGAGCTGTTTTTT; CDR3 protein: CSVVGGTYTGELFF
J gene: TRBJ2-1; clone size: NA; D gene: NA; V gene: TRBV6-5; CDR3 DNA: TGTGCCATAGGTCCCCCCTCGGAGCAGTTCTTC; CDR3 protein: CAIGPPSEQFF
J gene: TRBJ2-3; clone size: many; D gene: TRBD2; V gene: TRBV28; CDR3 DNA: TGTGCCAGCAGCAACCCGGGACTAGCATCCGATACGCAGTATTTT; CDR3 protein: CASSNPGLASDTQYF
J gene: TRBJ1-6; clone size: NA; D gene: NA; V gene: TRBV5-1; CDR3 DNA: TGCGCCAGCAGCCCGACAGAGGATTCACCCCTCCACTTT; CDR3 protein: CASSPTEDSPLHF
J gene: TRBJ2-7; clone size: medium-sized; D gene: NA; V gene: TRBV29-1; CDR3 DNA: TGCAGCGTTGACCTCTTGGGGGGCGGCAGCGAGCAGTACTTC; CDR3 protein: CSVDLLGGGSEQYF
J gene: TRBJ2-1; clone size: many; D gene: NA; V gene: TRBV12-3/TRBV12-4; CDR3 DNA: TGTGCCAGCAGTTTAGAAGGGTGGGTCAATGAGCAGTTCTTC; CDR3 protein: CASSLEGWVNEQFF
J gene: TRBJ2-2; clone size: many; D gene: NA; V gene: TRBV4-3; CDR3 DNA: TGCGCCAGCACCTCAGGAGGGAACACCGGGGAGCTGTTTTTT; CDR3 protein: CASTSGGNTGELFF
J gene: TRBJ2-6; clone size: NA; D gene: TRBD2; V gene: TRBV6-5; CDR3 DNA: TGTGCCAGCAGTTACGCGGGAGGCAACTCTGGGGCCAACGTCCTGACTTTC; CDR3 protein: CASSYAGGNSGANVLTF
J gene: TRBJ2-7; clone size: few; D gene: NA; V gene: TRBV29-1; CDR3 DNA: TGCAGCGTTGAGACGGTAAGCTCCTACGAGCAGTACTTC; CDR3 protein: CSVETVSSYEQYF
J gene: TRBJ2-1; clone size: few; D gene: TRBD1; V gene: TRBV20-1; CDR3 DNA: TGCAGTGCAGACGGGACAGGGGAATACAATGAGCAGTTCTTC; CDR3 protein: CSADGTGEYNEQFF
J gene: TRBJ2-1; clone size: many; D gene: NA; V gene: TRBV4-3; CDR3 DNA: TGCGCCAGCAGCCAAGATCGGGCCGTCTCCTACAATGAGCAGTTCTTC; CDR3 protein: CASSQDRAVSYNEQFF
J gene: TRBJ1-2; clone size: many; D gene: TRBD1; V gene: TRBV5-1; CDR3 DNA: TGCGCCAGTGCCCCTGGGGACAGCGATTACTATGGCTACACCTTC; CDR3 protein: CASAPGDSDYYGYTF
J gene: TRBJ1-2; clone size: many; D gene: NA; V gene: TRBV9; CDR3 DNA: TGTGCCAGCAGCGCGTGGGGGACCGCTGACTTC; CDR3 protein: CASSAWGTADF
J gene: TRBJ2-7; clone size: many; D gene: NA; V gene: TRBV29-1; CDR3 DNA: TGCAGCGTTAGGGGAATGGGTGGTTTTTACGAGCAGTACTTC; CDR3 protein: CSVRGMGGFYEQYF
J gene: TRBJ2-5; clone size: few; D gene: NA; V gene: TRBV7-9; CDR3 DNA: TGTGCCAGCAGCTTAGTCCAGGCGCAAGAGACCCAGTACTTC; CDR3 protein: CASSLVQAQETQYF
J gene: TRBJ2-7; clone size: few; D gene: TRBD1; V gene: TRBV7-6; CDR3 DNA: TGTGCCAGCAGTCAGGACAGGGTTTACGAGCAGTACTTC; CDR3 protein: CASSQDRVYEQYF
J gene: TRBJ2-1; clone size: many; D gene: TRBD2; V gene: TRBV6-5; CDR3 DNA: TGTGCCAGCAGTTACGAGGGTAGCGGGGGTACCTACAATGAGCAGTTCTTC; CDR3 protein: CASSYEGSGGTYNEQFF
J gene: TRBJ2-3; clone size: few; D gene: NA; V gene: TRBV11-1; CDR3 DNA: TGTGCCAGCAGCTTGTTGACCAGGGGCCTTTGGTCCACAGATACGCAGTATTTT; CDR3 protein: CASSLLTRGLWSTDTQYF
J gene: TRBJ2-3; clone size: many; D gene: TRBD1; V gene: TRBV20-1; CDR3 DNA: TGCAGTGCTATTCCGGGACAGGCTACAGATACGCAGTATTTT; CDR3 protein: CSAIPGQATDTQYF
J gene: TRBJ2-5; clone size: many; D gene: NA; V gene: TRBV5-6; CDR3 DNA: TGTGCCAGCAGCCGCCGAACCGCGTACCAAGAGACCCAGTACTTC; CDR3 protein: CASSRRTAYQETQYF
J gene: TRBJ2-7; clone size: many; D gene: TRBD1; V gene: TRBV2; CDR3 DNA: TGTGCCAGCAGTGAGGGGACAGAAATGTCCGAGCGGCAGTACTTC; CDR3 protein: CASSEGTEMSERQYF
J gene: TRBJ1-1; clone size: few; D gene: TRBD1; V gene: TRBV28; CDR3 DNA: TGTGCCAGCAGTTTGACAGGGGCGCCGAACACTGAAGCTTTCTTT; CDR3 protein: CASSLTGAPNTEAFF
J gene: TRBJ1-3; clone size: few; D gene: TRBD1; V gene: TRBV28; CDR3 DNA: TGTGCCAGCACTTCCCTGGGACAGGGCATTGGAAACACCATATATTTT; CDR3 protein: CASTSLGQGIGNTIYF
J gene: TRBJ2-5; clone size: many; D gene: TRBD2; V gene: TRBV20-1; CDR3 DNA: TGCAGTGCTAGAGATCGCAGGACTAGCGTAGAAGAGACCCAGTACTTC; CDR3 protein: CSARDRRTSVEETQYF
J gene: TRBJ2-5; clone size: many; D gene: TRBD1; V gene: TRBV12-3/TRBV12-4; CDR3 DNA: TGTGCCAGCAGTTATAGACAGGGCCAAGAGACCCAGTACTTC; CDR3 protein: CASSYRQGQETQYF
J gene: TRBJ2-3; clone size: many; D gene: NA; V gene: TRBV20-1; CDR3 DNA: TGCAGTGCTAACGACAGGGAGGGGGGTACAGATACGCAGTATTTT; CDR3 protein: CSANDREGGTDTQYF
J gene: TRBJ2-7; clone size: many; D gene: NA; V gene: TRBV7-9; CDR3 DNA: TGTGCCAGCAGCTTTCCCCAGGGCGATTCCTACGAGCAGTACTTC; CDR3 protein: CASSFPQGDSYEQYF
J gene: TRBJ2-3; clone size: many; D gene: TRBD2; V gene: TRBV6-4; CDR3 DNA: TGTGCCAGCAAGAATAGCGGGGGGGCTACAGATACGCAGTATTTT; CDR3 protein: CASKNSGGATDTQYF
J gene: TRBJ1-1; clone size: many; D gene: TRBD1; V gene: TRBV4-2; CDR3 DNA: TGTGCCAGCAGCCGGAACAGGGGGGGAGACACTGAAGCTTTCTTT; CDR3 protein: CASSRNRGGDTEAFF
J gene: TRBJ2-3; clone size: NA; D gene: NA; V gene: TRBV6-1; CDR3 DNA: TGTGCCAGCCGGGATAGCGCTCACACAGATACGCAGTATTTT; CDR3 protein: CASRDSAHTDTQYF
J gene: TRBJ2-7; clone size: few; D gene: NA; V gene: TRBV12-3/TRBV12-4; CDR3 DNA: TGTGCCAGCAGTTTAGTAAACATCTACGAGCAGTACTTC; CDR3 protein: CASSLVNIYEQYF
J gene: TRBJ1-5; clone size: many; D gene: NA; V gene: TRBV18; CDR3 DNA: TGTGCCAGCTCACGGGGTCGCAATCAGCCCCAGCATTTT; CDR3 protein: CASSRGRNQPQHF
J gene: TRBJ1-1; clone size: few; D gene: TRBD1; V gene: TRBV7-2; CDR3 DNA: TGTGCCAGCAGGCGGGGACAGGGGGCTCTCGGCACTGAAGCTTTCTTT; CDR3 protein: CASRRGQGALGTEAFF
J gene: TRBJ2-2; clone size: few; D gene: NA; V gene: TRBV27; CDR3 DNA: TGTGCCAGCAGTCAAGGGGGGGTCGACGGGGAGCTGTTTTTT; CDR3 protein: CASSQGGVDGELFF
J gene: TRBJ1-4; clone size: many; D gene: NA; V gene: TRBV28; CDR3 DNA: TGTGCCAGCAGTTTCGGCCTAAGTAATGAAAAACTGTTTTTT; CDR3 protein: CASSFGLSNEKLFF
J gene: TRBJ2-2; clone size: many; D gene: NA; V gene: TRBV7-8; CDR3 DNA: TGTGCGGCGGGGTATGGATACGCGAACACCGGGGAGCTGTTTTTT; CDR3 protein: CAAGYGYANTGELFF
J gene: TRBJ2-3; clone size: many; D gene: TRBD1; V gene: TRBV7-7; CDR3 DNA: TGTGCTAGCAGCTTAGGCCTGGACAGGGGCACAGATACGCAGTATTTT; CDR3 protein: CASSLGLDRGTDTQYF
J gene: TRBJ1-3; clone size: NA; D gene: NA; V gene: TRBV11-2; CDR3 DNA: TGTGCCAGCAGACCAGTCGGGGGTTCTAGAAACACCATATATTTT; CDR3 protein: CASRPVGGSRNTIYF
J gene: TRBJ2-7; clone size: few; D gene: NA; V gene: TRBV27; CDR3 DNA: TGTGCCAGCAGTTTAAGAAACTCCTACGAGCAGTACTTC; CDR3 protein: CASSLRNSYEQYF